Sequencing of this TCR beta chain was carried out in a study of cytotoxic CD8 clonotypes in ibrutinib-treated CLL. General observations from the study: Clonality increased at ibrutinib response and stayed stable in sustained remission. At progression, however, it fell back toward baseline. A difference in sampling times existed between sustained-remission and progressing patients.

About this clone: Its specificity is not known. An end of the junction differs from the germline gene, which may be a read error.

CDR1 and CDR2 (germline): MNHEY, SVGAGI. The CDR3 spans 13 residues. Using immunoSEQ multiplex PCR, the repertoire was profiled, and TCRdb retains in-frame clones only, with some absent. Counted here are over 120,000 clones, approximately 80% occurring once; the ten biggest clones make up less than 9%. Sample: PBMCs, taken after 36 months of ibrutinib treatment. This sequence joins TRBV6-5 and TRBJ2-1; 7 bases match TRBD2. This receptor was obtained from a human donor with chronic lymphocytic leukemia. The CDR3 here is CASSYSGGVERFF. In nucleotides, the CDR3 is TGTGCCAGCAGTTACTCGGGGGGGGTTGAGCGGTTCTTC.